The rows below give T cell receptor beta chains drawn from one sample of a study of radiotherapy plus CTLA-4 blockade in lung cancer. Sequenced by immunoSEQ multiplex PCR; TCRdb stores in-frame clones only, minus some. The profile shows 42,000 or so clones, 75% to 80% of them singletons. The material was peripheral blood, obtained from a patient treated with radiotherapy plus ipilimumab. The source of these receptors is a human donor with non-small cell lung cancer that progressed on radiotherapy plus ipilimumab. The CDR3 runs from the conserved cysteine through the conserved F or W. Fields, in order: V gene, J gene, CDR3 length, CDR3 protein.

V: TRBV7-2; J: TRBJ2-2; length: 15; CDR3: CASSIGGLNTGELFF
V: TRBV4-1; J: TRBJ2-5; length: 14; CDR3: CASSQTGVGETQYF
V: TRBV4-3; J: TRBJ2-5; length: 16; CDR3: CASSQQQGAVGETQYF
V: TRBV4-3; J: TRBJ1-5; length: 15; CDR3: CASSQDRWSGQPQHF
V: TRBV6-5; J: TRBJ1-2; length: 14; CDR3: CASRQPSGSYGYTF
V: TRBV28; J: TRBJ1-3; length: 14; CDR3: CASSSPSAGNTIYF
V: TRBV28; J: TRBJ1-5; length: 15; CDR3: CASRSTAHSNQPQHF
V: TRBV5-4; J: TRBJ2-1; length: 16; CDR3: CASSLAGTGAYNEQFF
V: TRBV2; J: TRBJ1-2; length: 13; CDR3: CASSETGDYGYTF
V: TRBV5-8; J: TRBJ2-4; length: 12; CDR3: CASSFGKNIQYF
V: TRBV7-9; J: TRBJ2-6; length: 19; CDR3: CASSPTRDGVNSGANVLTF
V: TRBV27; J: TRBJ2-1; length: 14; CDR3: CASSFSGVDNEQFF
V: TRBV7-2; J: TRBJ2-7; length: 15; CDR3: CASSLAYGTRYEQYF
V: TRBV9; J: TRBJ2-3; length: 15; CDR3: CASSDRDRVGDTQYF
V: TRBV11-2; J: TRBJ2-7; length: 14; CDR3: CASSAQSRDYGQYF
V: TRBV10-3; J: TRBJ2-7; length: 15; CDR3: CAIRQSRQGMDEQYF
V: TRBV7-6; J: TRBJ1-3; length: 16; CDR3: CASSLAGAGPMGTIYF
V: TRBV2; J: TRBJ2-2; length: 13; CDR3: CASAGGGTGELFF
V: TRBV5-1; J: TRBJ1-4; length: 14; CDR3: CASSLGEPSEKLFF
V: TRBV19; J: TRBJ1-2; length: 13; CDR3: CASSILANYGYTF
V: TRBV19; J: TRBJ1-2; length: 15; CDR3: CASSIPGQGASGYTF
V: TRBV5-1; J: TRBJ1-1; length: 15; CDR3: CASSIRQGVGTEAFF
V: TRBV7-3; J: TRBJ2-3; length: 16; CDR3: CASSPGGTGVGGTQYF
V: TRBV19; J: TRBJ1-3; length: 17; CDR3: CASSVPIRGYSGNTIYF
V: TRBV7-9; J: TRBJ1-4; length: 14; CDR3: CASSSGTANEKLFF
V: TRBV27; J: TRBJ1-6; length: 16; CDR3: CASSLQPTGSGAPLHF
V: TRBV6-4; J: TRBJ2-3; length: 16; CDR3: CASSDRPSGGTDTQYF
V: TRBV2; J: TRBJ1-2; length: 15; CDR3: CASSEWTETNYGYTF
V: TRBV19; J: TRBJ1-2; length: 12; CDR3: CASSTDYYGYTF
V: TRBV10-1; J: TRBJ2-7; length: 15; CDR3: CASSPDRDIFYEQYF
V: TRBV7-7; J: TRBJ2-3; length: 14; CDR3: CASSSRASTDTQYF
V: TRBV29-1; J: TRBJ1-4; length: 14; CDR3: CSVETSRQDGKLFF
V: TRBV6-1; J: TRBJ2-3; length: 17; CDR3: CASSGGGGGAVADTQYF
V: TRBV7-9; J: TRBJ2-5; length: 15; CDR3: CASSSGQGGRETQYF
V: TRBV2; J: TRBJ2-7; length: 16; CDR3: CASRPKTGTGFDEQYF
V: TRBV2; J: TRBJ2-1; length: 17; CDR3: CAGGTGALSSSYNEQFF
V: TRBV18; J: TRBJ1-1; length: 14; CDR3: CASSPTGEYTEAFF
V: TRBV9; J: TRBJ2-5; length: 15; CDR3: CASSVALAGSETQYF
V: TRBV5-5; J: TRBJ2-4; length: 17; CDR3: CASSLGLAGGPGNIQYF
V: TRBV19; J: TRBJ1-1; length: 16; CDR3: CASSLVDRVFGTEAFF
V: TRBV19; J: TRBJ1-6; length: 18; CDR3: CASAKQGPSSSYNSPLHF
V: TRBV4-2; J: TRBJ2-1; length: 17; CDR3: CASSHGLLAGGRIEQFF
V: TRBV7-2; J: TRBJ2-1; length: 13; CDR3: CASSRRGANEQFF
V: TRBV10-3; J: TRBJ2-1; length: 13; CDR3: CAISETVYNEQFF